The sequence of this TCR beta chain was determined in a study of OX40 agonist ivuxolimab in advanced cancers. Study as a whole: Ivuxolimab, an agonist antibody against OX40 (CD134), was given to patients. Recorded diagnoses for dose-escalation patients were hepatocellular carcinoma, melanoma, renal cell or head and neck cancer.

Turning to this clone: Its antigen remains unknown.

The assay was immunoSEQ multiplex PCR, and TCRdb's table has in-frame clones only and misses some. The repertoire holds about 61,000 clones, with 86% as singletons. Study-wide findings and caveats: At doses 0.1 to 3.0 mg/kg, CD4+ and CD8+ clones expanded.

Trimming left V 3 bases short and J 1 base short, with 9 bases between. Germline CDR1 and CDR2: KGHSH and LQKENI. This CDR3 contains 14 residues. The V and J genes are TRBV18 and TRBJ1-1; D remains unclear. Sequences were derived from CD4+ or CD8+ T cells sorted from blood, sampled in a trial of the OX40 agonist ivuxolimab. This receptor was obtained from an adult with an advanced solid tumor such as melanoma, head and neck, liver or kidney cancer. CDR3 DNA sequence: TGTGCCAGCTCACCGGTTGTAGGGAACACTGAAGCTTTCTTT. It translates to CASSPVVGNTEAFF.